These 15 T cell receptor beta chains share one sample of origin, sequenced in a study of T cell responses to AZD1222 COVID-19 vaccine. Sequenced by immunoSEQ multiplex PCR; TCRdb stores in-frame clones only, minus some. Here the sample spans more than 100,000 clones, 88% being singletons. Material: peripheral blood, obtained on day 0 of AZD1222 vaccination. The receptors shown here come from an adult in good health.

The genes are TRBV7-6 and TRBJ2-1, with D tentatively TRBD2 (5 bases). Germline-derived CDR1 and CDR2 are SGHVS and FNYEAQ. V was shortened by 1 base and J by 0 bases, with 13 bases between the two germline ends. The CDR3 has 17 amino acids. Here the CDR3 DNA reads TGTGCCAGCAGCTTAGGGAGTAGCGTGAGCTCCTACAATGAGCAGTTCTTC. It is translated as CASSLGSSVSSYNEQFF.

The chain combines TRBV11-1 with TRBJ2-2; D gene ambiguous. The CDR3 extends over 16 amino acids. The V gene's germline CDR1 is SGHAT and CDR2 FQDESV (reference sequence). V was trimmed by 6 bases and J by 0 bases, leaving 14 bases between them. The CDR3 region is CASSPRAYSNTGELFF. The DNA of the CDR3 is TGTGCCAGCAGTCCTCGGGCCTACTCGAACACCGGGGAGCTGTTTTTT.

The V call is TRBV6-2 or TRBV6-3, the J call TRBJ2-2, with D tentatively TRBD2 (6 bases). Per germline, CDR1 MNHEY and CDR2 SVGEGT. The CDR3 extends over 15 amino acids. The V and J ends lost 4 bases and 3 bases respectively, with 12 bases between them. The CDR3 region has the DNA TGTGCCAGCAGTTGGGGCGGGGCGTACACCGGGGAGCTGTTTTTT. As protein: CASSWGGAYTGELFF.

The chain joins TRBV5-5 to TRBJ1-2; tentative D call: TRBD1 (5 bases). The ends were cut back, 3 bases at V and 4 bases at J, with 13 bases in the middle. The germline V gene encodes CDR1 SGHKS and CDR2 YYEKEE (reference sequence). CDR3 length: 14 amino acids. CDR3 sequence reads: CASSSGARGYGYTF. As DNA, the CDR3 is TGTGCCAGCAGCTCCGGGGCAAGAGGCTATGGCTACACCTTC.

This clone turned up a few times. The rearrangement uses TRBV7-2 and TRBJ1-1; D not resolved. V was shortened by 5 bases and J by 6 bases, with 13 bases between the two germline ends. The CDR3 contains 13 residues. CDR1 is SGHTA, CDR2 FQGNSA, per germline. Written as DNA, the CDR3 is TGTGCCAGCAGCGCTCTAGCCGGGTCTGAAGCTTTCTTT. Protein: CASSALAGSEAFF.

DNA for the CDR3: TGCAGCGTTTCGGGACAGGGTATTGGCTACACCTTC. Translating gives CSVSGQGIGYTF. V and J are TRBV29-1 and TRBJ1-2; TRBD1 matches 9 bases. Trimming removed 5 bases from V and 7 bases from J; junction bases left unmatched: 5. The CDR3 spans 12 residues. Germline CDR1 and CDR2: SQVTM and ANQGSEA.

The rearrangement joins TRBV5-1 to TRBJ1-1, with no clear D. CDR1 and CDR2 from the germline V gene are SGHRS and YFSETQ. V was clipped by 0 bases and J by 5 bases, with 11 bases between them. This CDR3 region has 14 residues. The CDR3 nucleotides read TGCGCCAGCAGCTTGGGTCAGGAGCTGACTGAAGCTTTCTTT. Its translation: CASSLGQELTEAFF.

This chain connects TRBV28 to TRBJ1-1, with TRBD1 matching 12 bases. Germline values: CDR1 MDHEN, CDR2 SYDVKM. There are 16 residues in the CDR3. The trim removed 7 bases at V and 5 bases at J, leaving 11 bases unmatched. The CDR3 loop reads CASKTPGQGAMTEAFF. CDR3 coding DNA: TGTGCCAGCAAGACGCCGGGACAGGGGGCGATGACTGAAGCTTTCTTT.

The chain employs TRBV2 and TRBJ2-2; TRBD2 agrees at 9 bases. V shed 3 bases and J 5 bases; nucleotides not matched to a gene: 13. The CDR3 is made up of 18 amino acids. Germline CDR1 reads SNHLY; CDR2 reads FYNNEI. CDR3 sequence reads: CASSEWASGVSRTGELFF. Here the CDR3 DNA reads TGTGCCAGCAGTGAGTGGGCTAGCGGGGTTAGTCGTACCGGGGAGCTGTTTTTT. The full variable domain, its missing parts supplied by reference TRBV2 and TRBJ2-2, is EPEVTQTPSHQVTQMGQEVILRCVPISNHLYFYWYRQILGQKVEFLVSFYNNEISEKSEIFDDQFSVERPDGSNFTLKIRSTKLEDSAMYFCASSEWASGVSRTGELFFGEGSRLTVL.

The J gene is TRBJ1-1, the V gene TRBV27; D is possibly TRBD1 (6 bases). V lost 2 bases to trimming and J lost 7 bases, with 8 bases between them. Looked up from germline, CDR1 is MNHEY and CDR2 is SMNVEV (reference sequence). This CDR3 is 12 amino acids long. In DNA form, the CDR3 reads TGTGCCAGCAGTTTAAGGGGGAGTGAAGCTTTCTTT. Protein product: CASSLRGSEAFF.

This chain joins TRBV18 and TRBJ1-4; tentatively, D is TRBD1 (6 bases). Germline values: CDR1 KGHSH, CDR2 LQKENI. Trimming pared 5 bases from V and 2 bases from J, leaving 9 bases between. The length of the CDR3 is 14 residues. CDR3 nucleotide sequence: TGTGCCAGCTCAGTGACAGGCACTAATGAAAAACTGTTTTTT. It is translated as CASSVTGTNEKLFF. Variable domain in full (rest from reference TRBV18 and TRBJ1-4): NAGVMQNPRHLVRRRGQEARLRCSPMKGHSHVYWYRQLPEEGLKFMVYLQKENIIDESGMPKERFSAEFPKEGPSILRIQQVVRGDSAAYFCASSVTGTNEKLFFGSGTQLSVL.

The J gene is TRBJ2-7, the V gene TRBV6-5; the match to TRBD1 covers 7 bases. The CDR3 length is 13 residues. The V and J ends lost 7 bases and 2 bases, in that order; junction bases with no gene match: 5. CDR1 is MNHEY, CDR2 SVGAGI, per germline. CDR3 in DNA: TGTGCCAGCAAAAACAGGGGTCCCTACGAGCAGTACTTC. Translating it yields CASKNRGPYEQYF.

The chain has TRBV3-1 (or the pseudogene TRBV3-2) and TRBJ2-2; TRBD2 matches 12 bases. The V and J ends lost 2 bases and 4 bases, in that order; junction bases with no gene match: 8. The CDR3 extends over 18 amino acids. Looked up from germline, CDR1 is LGHDT and CDR2 is YNNKEL (reference sequence). The CDR3 DNA reads as TGTGCCAGCAGCCAAAGATCAGGACTAGCGGGGAGCACCGGGGAGCTGTTTTTT. Translation: CASSQRSGLAGSTGELFF.

The J gene is TRBJ1-1, the V gene TRBV7-9; D is undetermined. V gave up 3 bases and J gave up 0 bases, with 5 bases separating them. From germline, CDR1 is SEHNR and CDR2 FQNEAQ (reference sequence). There are 13 residues in the CDR3. The CDR3 here is CASSFLVNTEAFF. As DNA, the CDR3 is TGTGCCAGCAGCTTCTTGGTGAACACTGAAGCTTTCTTT. Using reference TRBV7-9 and TRBJ1-1 for the parts outside the CDR3, the full variable domain is DTGVSQNPRHKITKRGQNVTFRCDPISEHNRLYWYRQTLGQGPEFLTYFQNEAQLEKSRLLSDRFSAERPKGSFSTLEIQRTEQGDSAMYLCASSFLVNTEAFFGQGTRLTVV.

The chain recombines TRBV6-2 or TRBV6-3 with TRBJ1-1; unclear D gene. The germline V and J ends were trimmed by 0 bases and 5 bases, with 10 bases remaining between them. The CDR3 runs 14 residues. CDR1 MNHEY and CDR2 SVGEGT come from the germline V gene. The CDR3 DNA sequence: TGTGCCAGCAGTTACTCGGCTTTGAGGACTGAAGCTTTCTTT. The encoded protein is CASSYSALRTEAFF.